This is a list of T cell receptor beta chains from one sample in a study of blood T cell repertoires in COVID-19. Method: immunoSEQ multiplex PCR; TCRdb's copy keeps in-frame clones and lacks some. The repertoire holds around 200,000 clones, with around 85% as singletons. The sequencing input was peripheral blood. The receptors shown here come from a woman older than 75 with acute or convalescent COVID-19. Each CDR3 is given with its conserved first and last residue. The D gene is left open where the match is weak. Clone size is shown for a subset of rows, as once, few, many or a class of expanded clone.

D,V,J,size,CDR3,DNA
TRBD1,TRBV30,TRBJ2-7,.,CARSQGAYEQYF,TGTGCAAGGTCGCAGGGGGCCTACGAGCAGTACTTC
TRBD2,TRBV7-7,TRBJ2-3,.,CASSQIAGGPDTQYF,TGTGCCAGCAGCCAAATAGCGGGGGGCCCAGATACGCAGTATTTT
.,TRBV5-6,TRBJ1-6,.,CASSTSGGSSYNSPLHF,TGTGCCAGCAGCACGTCGGGGGGGAGCTCCTATAATTCACCCCTCCACTTT
TRBD2,TRBV7-2,TRBJ2-3,.,CASSLAPPGGGGSTDTQYF,TGTGCCAGCAGCTTAGCGCCCCCAGGCGGCGGGGGTAGCACAGATACGCAGTATTTT
.,TRBV18,TRBJ2-7,.,CASSPSSYEQYF,TGTGCCAGCTCACCCAGCTCCTACGAGCAGTACTTC
TRBD2,TRBV14,TRBJ2-3,.,CASSQESIGRSGDTDTQYF,TGTGCCAGCAGCCAAGAAAGCATCGGCCGTAGCGGGGATACAGATACGCAGTATTTT
.,TRBV10-3,TRBJ1-1,.,CAISGQLNTEAFF,TGTGCCATTTCTGGACAGTTGAACACTGAAGCTTTCTTT
.,TRBV5-4,TRBJ1-2,.,CASSLEGRGYGYTF,TGTGCCAGCAGCTTGGAGGGGCGCGGCTATGGCTACACCTTC
.,TRBV21-1,TRBJ1-6,once,CAARTANSPLHF,TGTGCCGCCAGGACAGCTAATTCACCCCTCCACTTT
TRBD1,TRBV7-2,TRBJ1-3,.,CASSSRTGSGNTIYF,TGTGCCAGCAGCTCGCGGACAGGCTCTGGAAACACCATATATTTT
.,TRBV7-2,TRBJ2-2,few,CASSAERLGIGELFF,TGTGCCAGCAGCGCAGAAAGACTAGGAATCGGGGAGCTGTTTTTT
TRBD1,TRBV27,TRBJ1-6,.,CASSSGQVLNSPLHF,TGTGCCAGCAGCTCTGGACAGGTCCTTAATTCACCCCTCCACTTT
TRBD1,TRBV9,TRBJ2-7,.,CASSAGTGTRGEQYF,TGTGCCAGCAGCGCCGGGACAGGGACCCGAGGGGAGCAGTACTTC
TRBD1,TRBV11-2,TRBJ2-7,.,CASTRQGDGEQYF,TGTGCCAGCACTAGACAGGGGGACGGCGAGCAGTACTTC
TRBD1,TRBV10-1,TRBJ2-2,.,CASSENRGNTGELFF,TGCGCCAGCAGTGAAAACAGGGGGAACACCGGGGAGCTGTTTTTT
.,TRBV7-2,TRBJ2-7,.,CASSTAGGSYEQYF,TGTGCCAGCAGCACAGCGGGCGGCTCCTACGAGCAGTACTTC
.,TRBV6-6,TRBJ1-6,.,CASSYSNFREDSPLHF,TGTGCCAGCAGTTACTCGAATTTTCGAGAGGATTCACCCCTCCACTTT
.,TRBV5-6,TRBJ1-1,.,CASSARDQDTEAFF,TGTGCCAGCAGCGCCAGGGATCAGGACACTGAAGCTTTCTTT
.,TRBV4-3,TRBJ1-1,once,CASSQDGQSTEAFF,TGCGCCAGCAGCCAAGATGGCCAGTCCACTGAAGCTTTCTTT
.,TRBV11-2,TRBJ2-7,.,CASSLDRTEQYF,TGTGCCAGCAGCCTCGACAGGACCGAGCAGTACTTC
.,TRBV4-1,TRBJ1-5,few,CASSRELYSNQPQHF,TGCGCCAGCAGCCGTGAGCTCTATAGCAATCAGCCCCAGCATTTT
TRBD1,TRBV27,TRBJ1-1,.,CASSSRQGRGLNTEAFF,TGTGCCAGCAGTTCCCGACAGGGTAGAGGACTGAACACTGAAGCTTTCTTT
.,TRBV5-4,TRBJ2-5,once,CASTKQGRETQYF,TGTGCCAGCACCAAACAGGGTCGGGAGACCCAGTACTTC
.,TRBV6-5,TRBJ2-1,.,CASSYGGSYNEQFF,TGTGCCAGCAGTTACGGGGGGTCCTACAATGAGCAGTTCTTC
.,TRBV7-2,TRBJ2-3,.,CASSLVAGPTDTQYF,TGTGCCAGCAGCTTAGTTGCGGGGCCCACAGATACGCAGTATTTT
.,TRBV12-3/TRBV12-4,TRBJ2-5,.,CASSLRVTQYF,TGTGCCAGCAGTTTACGTGTGACCCAGTACTTC
.,TRBV4-3,TRBJ2-7,.,CASSPTPHYEQYF,TGCGCCAGCAGCCCTACTCCTCACTACGAGCAGTACTTC
TRBD2,TRBV27,TRBJ2-7,.,CASSLFTSGSDSYEQYF,TGTGCCAGCAGTTTATTTACTAGCGGAAGTGACTCCTACGAGCAGTACTTC
TRBD2,TRBV24-1,TRBJ2-3,once,CATSDQRGGRIDTQYF,TGTGCCACCAGTGATCAGCGGGGGGGCCGTATCGATACGCAGTATTTT
.,TRBV9,TRBJ1-2,.,CASSVAGVGGYTF,TGTGCCAGCAGCGTAGCGGGGGTGGGCGGCTACACCTTC
.,TRBV6-2/TRBV6-3,TRBJ1-1,.,CASSLMTGGSLNTEAFF,TGTGCCAGCAGCCTTATGACGGGGGGTTCTCTGAACACTGAAGCTTTCTTT
.,TRBV6-5,TRBJ1-4,.,CASRQGPEKLFF,TGTGCCAGCAGACAGGGACCTGAAAAACTGTTTTTT
TRBD2,TRBV9,TRBJ2-5,.,CASSAAGLAHAETQYF,TGTGCCAGCAGCGCCGCGGGACTAGCGCACGCAGAGACCCAGTACTTC
.,TRBV6-2/TRBV6-3,TRBJ2-1,once,CASSPDSYNEQFF,TGTGCCAGCAGCCCCGACAGCTACAATGAGCAGTTCTTC
.,TRBV3-1/TRBV3-2,TRBJ2-2,few,CASSQHRAGELFF,TGTGCCAGCAGCCAACACAGGGCCGGGGAGCTGTTTTTT
TRBD1,TRBV3-1/TRBV3-2,TRBJ1-4,.,CASSQTGTANEKLFF,TGTGCCAGCAGCCAAACCGGGACAGCTAATGAAAAACTGTTTTTT
TRBD1,TRBV18,TRBJ2-5,.,CASSPGRGLAETQYF,TGTGCCAGCTCACCAGGCAGGGGGCTCGCAGAGACCCAGTACTTC
.,TRBV7-2,TRBJ1-1,.,CASSLSGVYTEAFF,TGTGCCAGCAGCTTGTCAGGGGTATACACTGAAGCTTTCTTT
.,TRBV3-1/TRBV3-2,TRBJ1-1,.,CASSHAVNTEAFF,TGTGCCAGCAGCCATGCAGTGAACACTGAAGCTTTCTTT
.,TRBV10-3,TRBJ1-1,.,CAISEGDSHAFF,TGTGCCATCAGTGAGGGGGACTCCCATGCTTTCTTT
.,TRBV2,TRBJ1-2,.,CASSELQGPGVYTF,TGTGCCAGCAGTGAATTGCAGGGCCCTGGGGTCTACACCTTC
TRBD1,TRBV5-1,TRBJ1-6,.,CASSSTGLDSPLHF,TGCGCCAGCAGCTCGACAGGGTTGGATTCACCCCTCCACTTT
.,TRBV5-6,TRBJ1-2,.,CASSPTLGGYGYTF,TGTGCCAGCAGCCCTACACTAGGTGGTTATGGCTACACCTTC
TRBD1,TRBV3-1/TRBV3-2,TRBJ2-2,.,CASSQVEPDRGPSGVGELFF,TGTGCCAGCAGCCAAGTAGAACCCGACAGGGGGCCGTCAGGGGTCGGGGAGCTGTTTTTT
TRBD1,TRBV2,TRBJ1-5,.,CASSGTGILNQPQHF,TGTGCCAGCAGCGGGACAGGAATACTCAATCAGCCCCAGCATTTT
TRBD1,TRBV5-1,TRBJ2-7,.,CASSLGDRDRGNEQYF,TGCGCCAGCAGCTTGGGAGACCGGGACAGAGGCAACGAGCAGTACTTC
.,TRBV7-9,TRBJ2-4,.,CASSLSGIRAKNIQYF,TGTGCCAGCAGCTTATCCGGGATTAGGGCCAAAAACATTCAGTACTTC
TRBD1,TRBV6-5,TRBJ2-1,.,CAARTGSTNEQFF,TGTGCCGCCCGGACAGGGTCCACAAATGAGCAGTTCTTC
TRBD2,TRBV7-6,TRBJ2-7,.,CASSPLGGLAAEQYF,TGTGCCAGCAGCCCCCTTGGGGGACTAGCGGCGGAGCAGTACTTC
.,TRBV19,TRBJ1-3,.,CASSVTLRSSGNTIYF,TGTGCCAGTAGTGTCACCTTACGGAGCTCTGGAAACACCATATATTTT
.,TRBV7-3,TRBJ1-6,.,CASSLSGDSPLHF,TGTGCCAGCAGCTTAAGCGGGGATTCACCCCTCCACTTT
.,TRBV5-1,TRBJ2-7,medium-sized,CASSLVAGTVPEQYF,TGCGCCAGCAGCTTGGTGGCAGGGACTGTCCCCGAGCAGTACTTC
TRBD1,TRBV5-1,TRBJ1-2,.,CASSFGQGSEGYTF,TGCGCCAGCAGCTTCGGACAGGGTAGTGAAGGCTACACCTTC
.,TRBV5-1,TRBJ2-7,.,CASSLARGAAYEQYF,TGCGCCAGCAGCTTGGCCCGCGGGGCTGCCTACGAGCAGTACTTC